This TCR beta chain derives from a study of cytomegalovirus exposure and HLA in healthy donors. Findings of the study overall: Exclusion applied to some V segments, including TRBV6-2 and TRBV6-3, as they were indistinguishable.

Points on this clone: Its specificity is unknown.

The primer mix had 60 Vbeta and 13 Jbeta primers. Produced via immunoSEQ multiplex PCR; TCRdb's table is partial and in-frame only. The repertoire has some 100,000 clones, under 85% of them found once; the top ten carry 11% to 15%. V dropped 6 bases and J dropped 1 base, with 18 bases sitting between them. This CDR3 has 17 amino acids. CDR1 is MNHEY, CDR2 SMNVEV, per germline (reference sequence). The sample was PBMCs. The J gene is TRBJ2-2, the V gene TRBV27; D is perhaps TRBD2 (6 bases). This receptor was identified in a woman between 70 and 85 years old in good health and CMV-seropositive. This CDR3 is CASSPRWREVNTGELFF. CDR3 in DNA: TGTGCCAGCAGCCCCCGTTGGAGGGAGGTGAACACCGGGGAGCTGTTTTTT.